Following are 21 T cell receptor beta chains from one sample sequenced in a study of T cell changes during pregnancy in multiple sclerosis. Only in-frame clones appear in the TCRdb table, and some are missing; sequencing was by immunoSEQ multiplex PCR. The repertoire has about 47,000 clones, 85% to 90% of them found once; the top ten carry 8.3%. The sequencing used CD8+ T cells from peripheral blood mononuclear cells, collected in the second trimester of pregnancy. These receptors came from a female donor with multiple sclerosis, enrolled in a pregnancy study.

This chain uses TRBV5-8 with TRBJ2-7; a weak D match, TRBD1 (5 bases). Trimming took off 0 bases at V and 4 bases at J, with 8 bases between the two ends. This CDR3 has 13 residues. Per the germline V gene, CDR1 is SGHTS and CDR2 is YDEGEE. CDR3 sequence: CASSLGQWYEQYF. The CDR3 region has the DNA TGTGCCAGCAGCTTGGGACAGTGGTACGAGCAGTACTTC. Using reference TRBV5-8 and TRBJ2-7 for the parts outside the CDR3, the full variable domain is EAGVTQSPTHLIKTRGQQATLRCSPISGHTSVYWYQQALGLGLQFLLWYDEGEERNRGNFPPRFSGRQFPNYSSELNVNALELEDSALYLCASSLGQWYEQYFGPGTRLTVT.

The V call is TRBV9, the J call TRBJ2-5, with D possibly TRBD1 on 5 matching bases. Germline CDR1 SGDLS, CDR2 YYNGEE. The V end was cut by 4 bases, the J end by 2 bases, with 15 bases between. There are 15 residues in the CDR3. The CDR3: CASSPQGALQETQYF. The CDR3 DNA reads TGTGCCAGCAGCCCTCAAGGGGCGTTACAAGAGACCCAGTACTTC.

The V gene is TRBV27, the J gene TRBJ1-6; TRBD1 might be the D (5 bases). Germline assignment: CDR1 MNHEY and CDR2 SMNVEV (reference sequence). V lost 10 bases and J lost 5, with 18 bases in between. The CDR3 totals 15 residues. CDR3 DNA: TGTGCCACCACCTACCGACAGCCGAATAATTCACCCCTCCACTTT. This encodes CATTYRQPNNSPLHF.

The chain carries TRBV9 and TRBJ1-1; 8 nucleotides match TRBD1. Looked up from germline, CDR1 is SGDLS and CDR2 is YYNGEE. CDR3 length: 13 amino acids. Trimming removed 3 bases from V and 6 bases from J; junction bases left unmatched: 4. CDR3 nucleotides: TGTGCCAGCAGCGGCGGACAGGGCGCTGAAGCTTTCTTT. The encoded protein is CASSGGQGAEAFF.

The CDR3 loop is CASTPAQGKTEAFF. For the CDR3, the DNA is TGTGCCAGCACCCCCGCGCAGGGGAAAACTGAAGCTTTCTTT. J is TRBJ1-1 and V is TRBV6-5; D perhaps matches TRBD1 (6 bases). Trimming stripped 7 bases from V and 5 bases from J, with 17 bases between. CDR1 is MNHEY and CDR2 is SVGAGI in the germline V gene. The CDR3 is 14 residues long.

The CDR3 nucleotides are TGTGCCAGCAGTCCCACTCGTGGGGGCGATGAGCAGTTCTTC. It yields the protein CASSPTRGGDEQFF. The genes are TRBV6-5 and TRBJ2-1; possibly TRBD1 for D (6 bases). Trimming took 5 bases from V and 8 from J, leaving 16 bases between them. CDR3 length: 14 residues. The germline gives CDR1 MNHEY, CDR2 SVGAGI.

The chain couples TRBV2 to TRBJ2-1; 9 positions agree with TRBD1. V trimming: 6 bases; J trimming: 0 bases; junction bases outside the gene matches: 0. From germline, CDR1 is SNHLY and CDR2 FYNNEI. This CDR3 contains 14 residues. The CDR3 DNA sequence: TGTGCCAGCAGGGGACAGGGCTCCTACAATGAGCAGTTCTTC. Translating it yields CASRGQGSYNEQFF. Complete variable domain (other parts from reference TRBV2 and TRBJ2-1): EPEVTQTPSHQVTQMGQEVILRCVPISNHLYFYWYRQILGQKVEFLVSFYNNEISEKSEIFDDQFSVERPDGSNFTLKIRSTKLEDSAMYFCASRGQGSYNEQFFGPGTRLTVL.

V and J are TRBV27 and TRBJ2-7; TRBD1 aligns across 7 bases. The germline V gene has CDR1 MNHEY and CDR2 SMNVEV (reference sequence). The V and J ends lost 3 bases and 2 bases, in that order; junction bases with no gene match: 4. The CDR3 is 14 amino acids. The CDR3 reads CASSLGQSPYEQYF. The CDR3 coding sequence is TGTGCCAGCAGTTTGGGACAGTCTCCCTACGAGCAGTACTTC.

The rearrangement uses TRBV5-8 and TRBJ2-5; a weak D match, TRBD1 (5 bases). The V end lost 0 bases, the J end lost 5 bases, and 8 bases lay between the germline ends. Germline CDR1 is SGHTS and CDR2 is YDEGEE. The CDR3 runs 13 residues. The chain's CDR3 is CASSLEGSETQYF. CDR3 nucleotide sequence: TGTGCCAGCAGCTTGGAGGGGTCGGAGACCCAGTACTTC.

This chain connects TRBV5-1 to TRBJ2-1; TRBD1 matches at 10 bases. This CDR3 has 16 residues. Germline V gives CDR1 SGHRS, CDR2 YFSETQ. V trimming: 3 bases; J trimming: 4 bases; junction bases outside the gene matches: 7. CDR3 region: CASSSILGQGYNEQFF. CDR3 in DNA: TGCGCCAGCAGCTCGATACTGGGACAGGGGTACAATGAGCAGTTCTTC.

This chain connects TRBV2 to TRBJ2-5; 10 positions match TRBD2. V gave up 3 bases and J gave up 2 bases; unmatched junction bases: 3. Germline V gene sequence: CDR1 SNHLY, CDR2 FYNNEI. The length of the CDR3 is 15 residues. CDR3 region: CASSELAGDQETQYF. The CDR3 DNA is TGTGCCAGCAGTGAGCTAGCGGGGGATCAAGAGACCCAGTACTTC.

This clone ranks as medium-sized. V and J are TRBV5-1 and TRBJ2-7; tentative D call: TRBD2 (6 bases). The CDR3 extends over 17 amino acids. The V gene's germline CDR1 is SGHRS and CDR2 YFSETQ. Trimming shortened V by 1 base and J by 4 bases, and 21 bases separated the two germline ends. The CDR3 DNA reads as TGCGCCAGCAGCTTGTTACCCCTCAAGGGCGGGGAATACGAGCAGTACTTC. Translating gives CASSLLPLKGGEYEQYF.

This clone has a single count. The CDR3 sequence is CAWRIGLNSAFF. The CDR3 bases are TGTGCCTGGAGAATCGGGTTGAATTCGGCTTTCTTT. The V and J genes are TRBV30 and TRBJ1-1; D ambiguous. Germline CDR1 and CDR2: GTSNPN and SVGIG (reference sequence). CDR3 length equals 12 residues. V gave up 3 bases and J gave up 11 bases, with 16 bases separating them.

The chain carries TRBV6-6 and TRBJ1-1; the D gene is possibly TRBD1 (6 bases). CDR1 MNHNY and CDR2 SVGAGI come from the germline V gene (reference sequence). Trimming removed 10 bases from V and 5 bases from J, with 17 bases in between. This CDR3 comprises 13 residues. Here the CDR3 DNA reads TGTGCCACTACGACAGGTCTGGGGACTGAAGCTTTCTTT. Translation gives CATTTGLGTEAFF.

This chain links TRBV5-1 with TRBJ1-2; tentatively, D is TRBD1 (6 bases). This CDR3 has 11 residues. V gave up 4 bases and J gave up 6 bases, with 7 bases separating them. CDR1 SGHRS and CDR2 YFSETQ come from the germline V gene. The CDR3 sequence: CASSQGNGYTF. The CDR3 DNA sequence: TGCGCCAGCAGCCAGGGGAATGGCTACACCTTC. Supplemented by reference TRBV5-1 and TRBJ1-2, the full variable domain reads KAGVTQTPRYLIKTRGQQVTLSCSPISGHRSVSWYQQTPGQGLQFLFEYFSETQRNKGNFPGRFSGRQFSNSRSEMNVSTLELGDSALYLCASSQGNGYTFGSGTRLTVV.

J is TRBJ2-1 and V is TRBV5-1, with 10 bases fitting TRBD2. The CDR3 has 17 residues. The germline gives CDR1 SGHRS, CDR2 YFSETQ. Germline trimming cut 4 bases from V and 1 base from J; bases unmatched to any gene: 8. The CDR3 spells CASSGRLAGESYNEQFF. The CDR3 DNA follows: TGCGCCAGCAGCGGACGTCTAGCGGGGGAATCCTACAATGAGCAGTTCTTC.

The rearrangement uses TRBV6-5 and TRBJ2-7, with D possibly matching TRBD2 (7 bases). CDR3 length equals 14 residues. Trimming left V 7 bases short and J 6 bases short, with 19 bases between. Looked up from germline, CDR1 is MNHEY and CDR2 is SVGAGI. CDR3 DNA: TGTGCCAGCACTTTAGGGGGAGGGGAGGGCGAGCAGTACTTC. It specifies CASTLGGGEGEQYF.

The CDR3 DNA sequence: TGTGCCAGCAGCTTACGACTAGCGGGGGGCCGCGAGCAGTTCTTC. This encodes CASSLRLAGGREQFF. The gene calls are TRBV13 and TRBJ2-1; 13 bases line up with TRBD2. Per the germline V gene, CDR1 is PRHDT and CDR2 is FYEKMQ (reference sequence). V shed 2 bases, J shed 10 bases, and the junction held 5 bases outside the gene matches. The CDR3 extends over 15 amino acids.

The genes are TRBV11-2 and TRBJ2-7; tentative D call: TRBD2 (5 bases). Germline loops: CDR1 SGHAT, CDR2 FQNNGV. The CDR3 has 15 amino acids. Trimming shortened V by 4 bases and J by 1 base, and 14 bases separated the two germline ends. The DNA of the CDR3 is TGTGCCAGCAGCTCCGATCTCGGGGAATCCTACGAGCAGTACTTC. Translating it yields CASSSDLGESYEQYF.

V and J are TRBV4-1 and TRBJ1-4; no reliable D call. V was trimmed by 5 bases and J by 7 bases, leaving 17 bases between them. From germline, CDR1 is MGHRA and CDR2 YSYEKL. The CDR3 extends over 15 amino acids. The CDR3 protein is CASSNQNGGGEKLFF. The CDR3 DNA is TGCGCCAGCAGCAACCAAAACGGAGGAGGTGAAAAACTGTTTTTT.

The chain recombines TRBV30 with TRBJ1-5; no reliable D call. CDR1 is GTSNPN, CDR2 SVGIG, per germline (reference sequence). The CDR3 runs to 14 residues. V lost 0 bases to trimming and J lost 6 bases, with 12 bases between them. The CDR3 protein is CAWSVGGLGQPQHF. As DNA, the CDR3 is TGTGCCTGGAGTGTAGGAGGGTTGGGTCAGCCCCAGCATTTT.